This T cell receptor beta chain was sequenced in a study of blood T cell repertoires in COVID-19. Method: immunoSEQ multiplex PCR; TCRdb's copy keeps in-frame clones and lacks some. Among a few hundred thousand clones listed, about 88% were seen once. There are 14 residues in the CDR3. Germline V CDR1 and CDR2: MNHNY, SVGAGI (reference sequence). V lost 6 bases, J lost 6 bases, and 5 bases stayed unmatched. The clonotype was recovered from a woman aged 25 to 39 who had recovered from COVID-19. The rearrangement joins TRBV6-6 to TRBJ1-5; TRBD1 aligns across 10 bases. Sequenced material: PBMCs or T cells enriched from blood (not recorded which). The CDR3 DNA is TGTGCCAGCAGCCCGACAGGGGGCAGTCAGCCCCAGCATTTT. Translating gives CASSPTGGSQPQHF.